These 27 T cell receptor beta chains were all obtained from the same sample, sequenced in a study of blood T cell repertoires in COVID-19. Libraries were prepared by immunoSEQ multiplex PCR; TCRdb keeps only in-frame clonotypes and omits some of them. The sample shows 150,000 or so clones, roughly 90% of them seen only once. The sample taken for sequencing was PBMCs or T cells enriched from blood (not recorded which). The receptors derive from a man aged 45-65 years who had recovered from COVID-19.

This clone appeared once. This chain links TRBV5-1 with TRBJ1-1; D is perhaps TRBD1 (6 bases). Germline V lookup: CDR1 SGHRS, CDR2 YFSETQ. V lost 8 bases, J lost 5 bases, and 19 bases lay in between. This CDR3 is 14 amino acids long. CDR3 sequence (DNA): TGCGCCAGTAATCGGGGTACAGGGAGAACTGAAGCTTTCTTT. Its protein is CASNRGTGRTEAFF.

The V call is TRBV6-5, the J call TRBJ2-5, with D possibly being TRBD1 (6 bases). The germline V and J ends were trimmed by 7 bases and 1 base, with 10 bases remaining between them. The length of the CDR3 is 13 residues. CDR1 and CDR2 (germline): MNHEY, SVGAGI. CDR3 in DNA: TGTGCCAGCAACCAGGGGTTCCAAGAGACCCAGTACTTC. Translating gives CASNQGFQETQYF.

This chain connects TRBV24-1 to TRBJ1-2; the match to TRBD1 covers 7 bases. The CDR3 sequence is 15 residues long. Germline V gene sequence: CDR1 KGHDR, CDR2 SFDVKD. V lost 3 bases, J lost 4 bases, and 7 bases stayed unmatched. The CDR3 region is CATSDTHTGAYGYTF. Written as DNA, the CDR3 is TGTGCCACCAGTGATACACATACAGGGGCCTATGGCTACACCTTC.

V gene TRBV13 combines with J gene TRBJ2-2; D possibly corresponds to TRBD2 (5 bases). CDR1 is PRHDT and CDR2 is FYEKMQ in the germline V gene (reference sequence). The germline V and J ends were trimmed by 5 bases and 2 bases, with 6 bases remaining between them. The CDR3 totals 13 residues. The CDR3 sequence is CASSRLNTGELFF. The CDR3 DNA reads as TGTGCCAGCAGCCGACTAAACACCGGGGAGCTGTTTTTT.

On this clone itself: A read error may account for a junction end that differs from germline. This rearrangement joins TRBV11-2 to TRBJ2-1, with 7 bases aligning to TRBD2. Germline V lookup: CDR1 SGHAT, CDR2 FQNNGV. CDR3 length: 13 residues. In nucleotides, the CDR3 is TGTGCCAGCAGCTCGGGACTAACCCCTCTTTGGGTCTTC. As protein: CASSSGLTPLWVF.

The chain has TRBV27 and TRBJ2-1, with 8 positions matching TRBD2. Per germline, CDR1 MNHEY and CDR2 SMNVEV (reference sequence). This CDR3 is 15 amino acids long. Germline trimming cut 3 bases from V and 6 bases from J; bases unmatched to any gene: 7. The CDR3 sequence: CASSLPGTRINEQFF. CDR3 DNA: TGTGCCAGCAGTTTGCCGGGGACTAGGATCAATGAGCAGTTCTTC.

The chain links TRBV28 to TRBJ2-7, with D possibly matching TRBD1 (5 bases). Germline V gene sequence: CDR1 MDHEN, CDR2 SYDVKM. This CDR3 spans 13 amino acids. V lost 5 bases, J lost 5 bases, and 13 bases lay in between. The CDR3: CASSATWGHEQYV. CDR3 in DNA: TGTGCCAGCAGTGCTACCTGGGGCCACGAGCAGTACGTC.

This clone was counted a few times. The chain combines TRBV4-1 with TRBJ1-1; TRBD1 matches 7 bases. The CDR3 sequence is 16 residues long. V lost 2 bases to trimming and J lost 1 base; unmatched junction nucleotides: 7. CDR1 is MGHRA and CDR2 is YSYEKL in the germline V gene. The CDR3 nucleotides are TGCGCCAGCAGCCAAACCACCGGGACAGCGAACACTGAAGCTTTCTTT. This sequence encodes CASSQTTGTANTEAFF.

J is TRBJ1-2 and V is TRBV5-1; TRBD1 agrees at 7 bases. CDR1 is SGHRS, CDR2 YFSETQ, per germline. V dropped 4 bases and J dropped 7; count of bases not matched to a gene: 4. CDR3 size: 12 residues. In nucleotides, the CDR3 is TGCGCCAGCAGCCCGGGACAGCCTGGCTACACCTTC. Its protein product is CASSPGQPGYTF.

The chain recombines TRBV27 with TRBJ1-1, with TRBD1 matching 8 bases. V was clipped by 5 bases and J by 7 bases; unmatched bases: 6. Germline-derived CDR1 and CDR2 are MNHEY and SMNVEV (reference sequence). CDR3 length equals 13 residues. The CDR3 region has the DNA TGTGCCAGCAGTATCCTCGGGACAGGTGAAGCTTTCTTT. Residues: CASSILGTGEAFF.

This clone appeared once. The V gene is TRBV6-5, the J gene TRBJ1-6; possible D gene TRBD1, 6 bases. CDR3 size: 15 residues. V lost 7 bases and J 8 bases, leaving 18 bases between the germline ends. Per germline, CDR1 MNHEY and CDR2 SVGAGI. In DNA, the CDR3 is TGTGCCAGCAAACCCCCACAGGGTTTGTATTCACCCCTCCACTTT. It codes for CASKPPQGLYSPLHF.

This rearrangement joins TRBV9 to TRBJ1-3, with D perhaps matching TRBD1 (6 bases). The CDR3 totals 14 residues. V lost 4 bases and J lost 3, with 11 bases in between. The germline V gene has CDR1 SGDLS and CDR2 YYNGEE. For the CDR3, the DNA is TGTGCCAGCAGCTTAACAGGGCTTGGAAACACCATATATTTT. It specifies CASSLTGLGNTIYF.

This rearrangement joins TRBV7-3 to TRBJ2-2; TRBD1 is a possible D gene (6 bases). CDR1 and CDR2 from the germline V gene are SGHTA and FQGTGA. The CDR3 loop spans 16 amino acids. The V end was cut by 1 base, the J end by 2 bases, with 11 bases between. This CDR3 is CASSLIGTSNTGELFF. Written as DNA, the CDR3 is TGTGCCAGCAGCTTAATCGGGACATCAAACACCGGGGAGCTGTTTTTT.

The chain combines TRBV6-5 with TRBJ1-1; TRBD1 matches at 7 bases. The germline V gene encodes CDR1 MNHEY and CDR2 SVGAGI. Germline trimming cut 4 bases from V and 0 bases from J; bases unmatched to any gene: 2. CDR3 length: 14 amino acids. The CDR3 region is CASSSTGMNTEAFF. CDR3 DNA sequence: TGTGCCAGCAGTTCGACAGGGATGAACACTGAAGCTTTCTTT.

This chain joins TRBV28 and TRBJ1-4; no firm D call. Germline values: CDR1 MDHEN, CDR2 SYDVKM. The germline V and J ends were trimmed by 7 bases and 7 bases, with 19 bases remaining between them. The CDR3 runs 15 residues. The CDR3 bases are TGTGCCAGCACAGAGGGAGGCGAGCACCGTGAAAAACTGTTTTTT. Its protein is CASTEGGEHREKLFF. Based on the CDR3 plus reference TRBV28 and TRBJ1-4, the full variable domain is DVKVTQSSRYLVKRTGEKVFLECVQDMDHENMFWYRQDPGLGLRLIYFSYDVKMKEKGDIPEGYSVSREKKERFSLILESASTNQTSMYLCASTEGGEHREKLFFGSGTQLSVL.

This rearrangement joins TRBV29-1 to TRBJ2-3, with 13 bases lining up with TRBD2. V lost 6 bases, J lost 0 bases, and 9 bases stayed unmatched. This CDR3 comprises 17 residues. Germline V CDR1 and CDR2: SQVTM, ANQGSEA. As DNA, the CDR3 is TGCAGCGTGGGAGGTGGACTAGCGGGGGACAGCACAGATACGCAGTATTTT. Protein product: CSVGGGLAGDSTDTQYF.

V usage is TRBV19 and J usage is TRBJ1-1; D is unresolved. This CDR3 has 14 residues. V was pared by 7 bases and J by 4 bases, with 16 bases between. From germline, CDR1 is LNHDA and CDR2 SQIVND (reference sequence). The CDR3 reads CASIDFVRSTEAFF. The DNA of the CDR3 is TGTGCCAGTATCGATTTTGTTCGGTCCACTGAAGCTTTCTTT.

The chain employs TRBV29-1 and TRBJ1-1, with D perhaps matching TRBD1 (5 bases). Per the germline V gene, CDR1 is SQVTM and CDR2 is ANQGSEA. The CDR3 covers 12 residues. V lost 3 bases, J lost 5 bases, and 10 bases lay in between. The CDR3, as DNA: TGCAGCGTTGATGGGGGGGGTACTGAAGCTTTCTTT. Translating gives CSVDGGGTEAFF.

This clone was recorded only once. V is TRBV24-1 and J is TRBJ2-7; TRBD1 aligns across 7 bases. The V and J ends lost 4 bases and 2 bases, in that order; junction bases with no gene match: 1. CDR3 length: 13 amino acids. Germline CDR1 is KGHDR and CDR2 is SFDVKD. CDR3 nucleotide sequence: TGTGCCACCAGTGAGACAGGGACCTACGAGCAGTACTTC. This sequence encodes CATSETGTYEQYF.

The CDR3 DNA follows: TGTGCCTGGGGGGACAGGGATCGTCGCACCTTC. Protein product: CAWGDRDRRTF. The chain is built from TRBV30 and TRBJ1-2; 9 nucleotides line up with TRBD1. The CDR3 is 11 residues long. Germline CDR1 is GTSNPN and CDR2 is SVGIG (reference sequence). With V trimmed by 5 bases and J by 13 bases, 8 bases remained unmatched. The complete variable domain, with remaining parts taken from reference TRBV30 and TRBJ1-2, reads SQTIHQWPATLVQPVGSPLSLECTVEGTSNPNLYWYRQAAGRGLQLLFYSVGIGQISSEVPQNLSASRPQDRQFILSSKKLLLSDSGFYLCAWGDRDRRTFGSGTRLTVV.

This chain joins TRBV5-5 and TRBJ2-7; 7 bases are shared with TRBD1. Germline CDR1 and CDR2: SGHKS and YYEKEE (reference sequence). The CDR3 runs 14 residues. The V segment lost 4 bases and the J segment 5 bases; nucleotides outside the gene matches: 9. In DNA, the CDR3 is TGTGCCAGCAGCGCCCCGGGACAGAGGAACGAGCAGTACTTC. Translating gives CASSAPGQRNEQYF.

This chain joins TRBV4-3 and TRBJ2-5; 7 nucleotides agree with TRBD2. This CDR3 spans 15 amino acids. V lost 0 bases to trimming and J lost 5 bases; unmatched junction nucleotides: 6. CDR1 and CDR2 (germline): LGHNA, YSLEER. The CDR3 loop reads CASSQDVLREETQYF. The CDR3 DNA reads TGCGCCAGCAGCCAAGACGTATTGCGGGAGGAGACCCAGTACTTC.

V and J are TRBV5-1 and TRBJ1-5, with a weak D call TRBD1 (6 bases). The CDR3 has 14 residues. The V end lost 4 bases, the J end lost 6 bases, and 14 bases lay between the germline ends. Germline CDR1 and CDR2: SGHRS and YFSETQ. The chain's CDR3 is CASSPEGGRQPQHF. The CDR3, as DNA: TGCGCCAGCAGCCCCGAAGGGGGTCGTCAGCCCCAGCATTTT.

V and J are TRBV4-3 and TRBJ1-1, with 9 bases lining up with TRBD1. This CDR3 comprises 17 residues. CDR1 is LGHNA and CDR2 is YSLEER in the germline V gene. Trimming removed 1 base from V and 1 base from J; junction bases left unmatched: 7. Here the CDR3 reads CASSQVSTGGQNTEAFF. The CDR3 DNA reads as TGCGCCAGCAGCCAAGTTTCGACAGGGGGACAGAACACTGAAGCTTTCTTT.

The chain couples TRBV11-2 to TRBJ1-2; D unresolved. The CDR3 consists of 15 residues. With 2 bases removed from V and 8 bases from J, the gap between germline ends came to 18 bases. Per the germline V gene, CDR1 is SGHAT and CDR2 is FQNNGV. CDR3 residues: CASSLSSGLGEGYTF. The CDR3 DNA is TGTGCCAGCAGCTTAAGTTCCGGGCTCGGGGAAGGCTACACCTTC.

The CDR3 nucleotides read TGTGCCAGCAGTTTAAGGACGATGGGGGGAGGGTACGAGCAGTACGTC. Translated: CASSLRTMGGGYEQYV. This sequence joins TRBV28 and TRBJ2-7; 7 bases are shared with TRBD2. The CDR3 extends over 16 amino acids. In germline, CDR1 is MDHEN, CDR2 SYDVKM. V shed 2 bases and J 4 bases; nucleotides not matched to a gene: 11.

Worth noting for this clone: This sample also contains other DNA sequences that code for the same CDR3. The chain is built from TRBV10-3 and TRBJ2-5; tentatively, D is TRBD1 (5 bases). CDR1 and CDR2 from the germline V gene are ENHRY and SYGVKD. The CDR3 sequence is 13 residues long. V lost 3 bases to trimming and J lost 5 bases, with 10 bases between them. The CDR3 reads CAISERGQETQYF. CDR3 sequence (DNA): TGTGCCATCAGTGAAAGGGGCCAGGAGACCCAGTACTTC.